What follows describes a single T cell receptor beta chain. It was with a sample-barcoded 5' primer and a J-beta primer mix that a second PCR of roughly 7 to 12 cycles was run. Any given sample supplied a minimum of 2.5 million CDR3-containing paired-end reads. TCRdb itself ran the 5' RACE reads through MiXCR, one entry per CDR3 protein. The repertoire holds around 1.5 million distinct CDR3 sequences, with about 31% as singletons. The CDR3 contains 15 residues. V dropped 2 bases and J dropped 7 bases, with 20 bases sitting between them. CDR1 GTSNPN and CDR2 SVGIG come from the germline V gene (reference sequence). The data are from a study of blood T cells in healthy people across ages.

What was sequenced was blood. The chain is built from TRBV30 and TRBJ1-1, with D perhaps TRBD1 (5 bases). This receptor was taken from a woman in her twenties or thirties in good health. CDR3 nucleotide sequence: TGTGCCTGGAGTCCCGGCAGGGCGGGTTTGGGTGAAGCTTTCTTT. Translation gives CAWSPGRAGLGEAFF.